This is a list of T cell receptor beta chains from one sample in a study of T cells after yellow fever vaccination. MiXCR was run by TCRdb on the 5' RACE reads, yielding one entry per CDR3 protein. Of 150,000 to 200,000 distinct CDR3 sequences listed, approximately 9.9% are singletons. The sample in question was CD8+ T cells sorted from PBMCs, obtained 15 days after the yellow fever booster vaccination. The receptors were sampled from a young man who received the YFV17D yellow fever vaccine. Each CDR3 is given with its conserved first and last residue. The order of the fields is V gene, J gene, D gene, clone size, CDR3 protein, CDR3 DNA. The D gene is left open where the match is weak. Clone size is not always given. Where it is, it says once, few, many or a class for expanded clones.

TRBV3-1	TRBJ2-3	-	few	CASSPQAETTDTQYF	TGTGCCAGCAGCCCCCAAGCGGAGACCACAGATACGCAGTATTTT
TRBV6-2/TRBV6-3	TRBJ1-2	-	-	CASSYQNYGYTF	TGTGCCAGCAGTTACCAGAACTATGGCTACACCTTC
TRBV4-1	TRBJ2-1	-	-	CASGLDEQFF	TGCGCCAGCGGTCTGGATGAGCAGTTCTTC
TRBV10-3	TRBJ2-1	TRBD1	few	CAISETDRESYNEQFF	TGTGCCATCAGTGAGACGGACAGGGAAAGTTACAATGAGCAGTTCTTC
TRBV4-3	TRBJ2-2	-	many	CASSQGPSNTGELFF	TGCGCCAGCAGCCAGGGCCCCTCTAACACCGGGGAGCTGTTTTTT
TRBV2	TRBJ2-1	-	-	CASSERVLNEQFF	TGTGCCAGCAGTGAAAGAGTCCTCAATGAGCAGTTCTTC
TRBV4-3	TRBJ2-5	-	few	CASSPQIGGGETQYF	TGCGCCAGCAGCCCCCAAATCGGCGGTGGGGAGACCCAGTACTTC
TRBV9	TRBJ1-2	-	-	CASSPQGSDGYTF	TGTGCCAGCAGCCCACAGGGTTCGGATGGCTACACCTTC
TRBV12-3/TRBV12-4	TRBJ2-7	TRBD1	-	CASRGRGQGANYEQYF	TGTGCCAGCAGGGGGAGGGGACAGGGGGCCAACTACGAGCAGTACTTC
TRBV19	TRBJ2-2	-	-	CASRILNTGELFF	TGTGCCAGTAGGATATTGAACACCGGGGAGCTGTTTTTT
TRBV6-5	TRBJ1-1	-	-	CASSFNAVGTEAFF	TGTGCCAGCAGTTTCAACGCCGTGGGCACTGAAGCTTTCTTT
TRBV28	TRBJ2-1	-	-	CASSLFGGYEQFF	TGTGCCAGCAGTCTCTTCGGGGGCTATGAGCAGTTCTTC
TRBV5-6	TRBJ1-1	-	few	CASSTTGPTDMNTEAFF	TGTGCCAGCAGCACCACAGGGCCCACCGACATGAACACTGAAGCTTTCTTT
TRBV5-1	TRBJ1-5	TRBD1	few	CASSPGGQGHDQPQHF	TGCGCCAGCAGCCCCGGTGGACAGGGGCACGATCAGCCCCAGCATTTT
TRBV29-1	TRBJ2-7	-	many	CSVGVGEYEQYF	TGCAGCGTTGGTGTGGGGGAATACGAGCAGTACTTC
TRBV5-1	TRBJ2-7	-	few	CASSLGRTRNHEQYF	TGCGCCAGCAGCTTGGGACGGACAAGAAACCACGAGCAGTACTTC
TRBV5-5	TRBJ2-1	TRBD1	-	CASSLQGARYYEQFF	TGTGCCAGCAGCTTACAGGGGGCTAGGTACTATGAGCAGTTCTTC
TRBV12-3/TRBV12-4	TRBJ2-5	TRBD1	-	CASSWTGLEETQYF	TGTGCCAGCAGTTGGACAGGGTTAGAAGAGACCCAGTACTTC
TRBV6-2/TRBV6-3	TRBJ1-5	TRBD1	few	CASSRIRTGAHQPQHF	TGTGCCAGCAGTCGGATCCGGACAGGAGCGCATCAGCCCCAGCATTTT
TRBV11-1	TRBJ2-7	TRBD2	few	CATQEGSGGQYEQYF	TGTGCCACCCAGGAAGGTAGCGGGGGCCAGTACGAGCAGTACTTC
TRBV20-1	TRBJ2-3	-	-	CSARWHRGANTDTQYF	TGCAGTGCTAGATGGCACCGGGGGGCCAACACAGATACGCAGTATTTT
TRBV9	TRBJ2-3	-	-	CASSAWGTGDTQYF	TGTGCCAGCAGCGCCTGGGGAACTGGGGATACGCAGTATTTT
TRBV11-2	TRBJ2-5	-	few	CASSSVATQETQYF	TGTGCCAGCAGCTCCGTAGCAACCCAAGAGACCCAGTACTTC
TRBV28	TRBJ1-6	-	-	CASSYRDYPLHF	TGTGCCAGCAGTTACAGGGATTATCCCCTCCACTTT
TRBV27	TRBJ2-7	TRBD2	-	CASSYAGGNEQYF	TGTGCCAGCAGTTACGCCGGGGGGAACGAGCAGTACTTC
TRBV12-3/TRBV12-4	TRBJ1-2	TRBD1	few	CASRRDSYGYTF	TGTGCCAGCAGACGGGACAGCTATGGCTACACCTTC
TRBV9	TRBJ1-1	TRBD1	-	CASSVEGDRGPGTEAFF	TGTGCCAGCAGCGTAGAAGGGGACAGGGGGCCGGGCACTGAAGCTTTCTTT
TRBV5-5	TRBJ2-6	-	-	CASSLVGAGANVLTF	TGTGCCAGCAGCTTGGTGGGGGCTGGGGCCAACGTCCTGACTTTC
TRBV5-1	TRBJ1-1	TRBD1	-	CASTTTGDDTEAFF	TGCGCCAGCACCACTACAGGGGATGACACTGAAGCTTTCTTT
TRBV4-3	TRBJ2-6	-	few	CASSQALTGTSGANVLTF	TGCGCCAGCAGCCAAGCCTTGACCGGTACCTCTGGGGCCAACGTCCTGACTTTC
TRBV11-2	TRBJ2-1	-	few	CASSYRYNEQFF	TGTGCCAGCAGCTACAGATACAATGAGCAGTTCTTC
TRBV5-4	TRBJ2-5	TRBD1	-	CASSEGTGVKGETQYF	TGTGCCAGCAGCGAGGGGACAGGGGTAAAGGGAGAGACCCAGTACTTC
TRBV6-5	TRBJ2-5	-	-	CASCLRGPSYQETQYF	TGTGCCAGCTGCTTACGGGGGCCCTCGTACCAAGAGACCCAGTACTTC
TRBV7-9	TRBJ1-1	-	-	CASSPGLRDTEAFF	TGTGCCAGCAGCCCGGGACTCAGGGACACTGAAGCTTTCTTT
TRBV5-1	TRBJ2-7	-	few	CASSLGRGAPNEQYF	TGCGCCAGCAGCTTAGGACGTGGGGCCCCCAACGAGCAGTACTTC
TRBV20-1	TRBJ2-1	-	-	CSARGGGYEQFF	TGCAGTGCTAGGGGAGGTGGTTATGAGCAGTTCTTC
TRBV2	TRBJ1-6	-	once	CASSETVPLPLHF	TGTGCCAGCAGCGAGACTGTCCCTCTGCCCCTCCACTTT
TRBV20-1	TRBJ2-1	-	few	CSASRIEQFF	TGCAGTGCTAGTCGGATTGAGCAGTTCTTC
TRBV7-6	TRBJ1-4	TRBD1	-	CASSSRDRGFANEKLFF	TGTGCCAGCAGCTCCCGTGACAGGGGGTTCGCTAATGAAAAACTGTTTTTT
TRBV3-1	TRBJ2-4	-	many	CASSQDLGQGENIQYF	TGTGCCAGCAGCCAAGATCTAGGGCAGGGTGAAAACATTCAGTACTTC
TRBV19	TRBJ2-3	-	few	CASSTTPSPTDTQYF	TGTGCCAGTAGTACGACCCCTAGTCCCACAGATACGCAGTATTTT
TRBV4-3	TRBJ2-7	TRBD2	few	CASSQDRTSGSYEQYF	TGCGCCAGCAGCCAAGACCGGACTAGCGGCTCCTACGAGCAGTACTTC
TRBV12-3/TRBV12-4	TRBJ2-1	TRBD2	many	CASSFGGGADEQFF	TGTGCCAGCAGTTTCGGCGGGGGGGCCGATGAGCAGTTCTTC
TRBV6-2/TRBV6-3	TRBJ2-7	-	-	CASSYSNGAGEQYF	TGTGCCAGCAGTTACTCGAATGGGGCCGGGGAGCAGTACTTC
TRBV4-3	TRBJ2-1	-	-	CASSQDNGPGVEQFF	TGCGCCAGCAGCCAAGATAACGGGCCCGGCGTGGAGCAGTTCTTC
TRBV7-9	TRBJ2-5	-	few	CASSLGGKHETQYF	TGTGCCAGCAGCTTAGGGGGCAAGCATGAGACCCAGTACTTC
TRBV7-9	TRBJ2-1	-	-	CASNGQNNEQFF	TGTGCCAGCAACGGACAGAACAATGAGCAGTTCTTC
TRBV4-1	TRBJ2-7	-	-	CASSQGHRNEQYF	TGCGCCAGCAGCCAGGGACACAGGAACGAGCAGTACTTC